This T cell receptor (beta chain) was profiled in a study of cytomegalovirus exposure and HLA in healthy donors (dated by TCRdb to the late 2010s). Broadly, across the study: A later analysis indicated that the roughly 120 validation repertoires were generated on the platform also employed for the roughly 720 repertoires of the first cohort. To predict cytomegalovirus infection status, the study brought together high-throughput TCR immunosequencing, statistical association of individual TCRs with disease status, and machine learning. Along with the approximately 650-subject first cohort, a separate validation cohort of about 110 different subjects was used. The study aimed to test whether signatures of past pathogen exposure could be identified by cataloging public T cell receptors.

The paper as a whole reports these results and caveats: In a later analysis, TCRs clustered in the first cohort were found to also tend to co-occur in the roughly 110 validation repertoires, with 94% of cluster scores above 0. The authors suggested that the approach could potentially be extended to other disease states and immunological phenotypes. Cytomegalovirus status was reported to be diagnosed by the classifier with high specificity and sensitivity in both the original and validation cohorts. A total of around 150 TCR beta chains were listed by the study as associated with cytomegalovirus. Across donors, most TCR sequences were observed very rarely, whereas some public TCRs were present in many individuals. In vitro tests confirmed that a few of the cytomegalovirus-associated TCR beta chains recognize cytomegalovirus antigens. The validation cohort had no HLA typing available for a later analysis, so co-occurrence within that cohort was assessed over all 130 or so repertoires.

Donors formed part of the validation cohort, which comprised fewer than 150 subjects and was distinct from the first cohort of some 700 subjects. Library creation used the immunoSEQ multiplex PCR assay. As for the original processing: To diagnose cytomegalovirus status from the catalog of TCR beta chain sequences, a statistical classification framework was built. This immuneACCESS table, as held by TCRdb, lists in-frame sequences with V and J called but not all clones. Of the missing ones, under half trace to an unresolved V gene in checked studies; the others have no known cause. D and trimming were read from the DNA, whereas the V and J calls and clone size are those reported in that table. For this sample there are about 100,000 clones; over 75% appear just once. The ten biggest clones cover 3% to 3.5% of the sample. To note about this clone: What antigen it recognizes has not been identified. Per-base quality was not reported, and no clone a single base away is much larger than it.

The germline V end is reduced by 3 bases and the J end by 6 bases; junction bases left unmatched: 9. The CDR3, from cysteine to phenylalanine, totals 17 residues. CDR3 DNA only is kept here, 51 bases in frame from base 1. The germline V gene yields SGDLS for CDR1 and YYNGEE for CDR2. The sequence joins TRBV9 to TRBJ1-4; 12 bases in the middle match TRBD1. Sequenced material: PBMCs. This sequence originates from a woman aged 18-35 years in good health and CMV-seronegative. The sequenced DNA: TGTGCCAGCAGCGCCACCGGGACAGGGGGCGCGGATGAAAAACTGTTTTTT. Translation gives CASSATGTGGADEKLFF.